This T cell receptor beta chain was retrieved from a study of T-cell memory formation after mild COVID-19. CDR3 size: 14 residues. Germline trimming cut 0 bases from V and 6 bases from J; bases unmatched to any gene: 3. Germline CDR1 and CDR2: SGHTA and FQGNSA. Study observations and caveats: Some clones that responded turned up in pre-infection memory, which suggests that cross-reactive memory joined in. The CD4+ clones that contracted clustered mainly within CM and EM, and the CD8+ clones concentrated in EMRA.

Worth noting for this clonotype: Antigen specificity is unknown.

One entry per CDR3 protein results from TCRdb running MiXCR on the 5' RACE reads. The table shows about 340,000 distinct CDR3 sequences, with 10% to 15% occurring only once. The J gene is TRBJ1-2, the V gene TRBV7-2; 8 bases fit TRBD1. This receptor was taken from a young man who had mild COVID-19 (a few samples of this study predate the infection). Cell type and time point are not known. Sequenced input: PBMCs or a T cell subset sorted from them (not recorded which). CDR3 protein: CASSLARTGHGYTF. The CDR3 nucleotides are TGTGCCAGCAGCTTAGCTCGGACAGGGCATGGCTACACCTTC.